The T cell receptor beta chain described here comes from a study of blood T cell repertoires in COVID-19 (dated by TCRdb to between 2020 and 2021). About the full investigation: Samples covering the acute and convalescent phases of COVID-19 were provided by collaborators in the United States, Italy and Spain. The material from the prospective study consisted of cDNA or gDNA derived from T cells, B-cell-depleted T cells, or PBMCs. The dataset comprised deeply sampled blood TCRbeta repertoires from subjects exposed to, actively infected with, or recovered from COVID-19. The repertoires were released in a freely available public database intended as a resource for research on the immune response to SARS-CoV-2. Samples came from the ongoing ImmuneRACE study (first 160 participants) plus 1,254 subjects from 6 global collaborators. The sample metadata nearly always contained a de-identified subject ID, COVID-19 status, age in years and sex. Where available, HLA class I and class II types were taken from metadata supplied by the sample provider and were not determined by assay-based typing.

General conclusions and limits of the study: How much clinical and demographic metadata was included differed by source and by participant, and the metadata was provided uncurated.

TCRbeta CDR3 regions were amplified from genomic DNA by means of the immunoSEQ Assay, a bias-controlled multiplex PCR. Regarding the original processing steps: Within the assay, amplification of reference gene primers was used to estimate how many nucleated cells each sample contained. Sequence reads were collapsed and filtered to measure the absolute abundance of every unique TCRbeta CDR3 rearrangement. For each sample, productive Simpson clonality was calculated as the square root of Simpson's diversity index across productive rearrangements. The immuneACCESS repertoire file appears here via TCRdb, limited to in-frame rearrangements. These files lack a portion of the clones; in checked studies, under half of the deficit traces to unresolved V genes, and the cause of the others is not known. V, J and clone size are taken as reported in that table, and D and trimming were inferred from the DNA itself. The table for this sample lists around 85,000 clones; nearly 90% of them were counted only once. The ten biggest clones cover around 4.7% of the sample.

The collaborating institutions used their own protocols to collect whole blood in K2EDTA tubes. Collaborator samples were shipped for TCRbeta analysis as frozen whole blood, isolated PBMCs, or DNA extracted from either sample type. The CDR3 covers 16 residues, taking in both the cysteine and the phenylalanine. Only the CDR3 DNA is retained, 48 bases long and in frame from the first base. The germline V gene provides CDR1 SGHTS and CDR2 YDEGEE. V trim: 3 bases; J trim: 1 base; unmatched bases: 3. With respect to this clone: Which antigen it targets is not known. The record has no base qualities; no much larger clone is one base away.

The TCR originated in a woman at least 80 years old with active or convalescent COVID-19. The chain links TRBV5-8 with TRBJ2-4; 11 central nucleotides agree with TRBD1. Material: peripheral blood. The sequence in DNA is TGTGCCAGCAGCTGGGGGGACAGGGGGGCCAAAAACATTCAGTACTTC. Its amino acids are CASSWGDRGAKNIQYF.